Included here is one T cell receptor (beta chain) sequence, with context. Its cognate antigen is unknown. CDR3 length: 15 amino acids. Trimming took off 5 bases at V and 0 bases at J, with 14 bases between the two ends. Germline lookup yields CDR1 SGHVS and CDR2 FQNEAQ. Over several immunoSEQ plates, each subset's genomic DNA was distributed in even portions. When replicate PCRs were run on unsorted PBMC, they used about 300 ng DNA, approximately 28,000 T cell genomes. Produced via immunoSEQ multiplex PCR; TCRdb's table is partial and in-frame only. The sample has some 490,000 clones; about 72% are singletons. The source of the sample is a study of shared clonotypes between healthy human individuals. Overall study results and limits: Blood alone was sampled, and tissue repertoires likely differ.

The gene calls are TRBV7-8 and TRBJ2-7, with a weak D call TRBD1 (6 bases). The sample was PBMCs. This sequence originates from a woman in her thirties or forties in good health. Some clones in this sample may be carry-over from other donors' samples. The CDR3 DNA sequence: TGTGCCAGCAGCCAAGATCAAGGGGGCTCCTACGAGCAGTACTTC. Protein product: CASSQDQGGSYEQYF.